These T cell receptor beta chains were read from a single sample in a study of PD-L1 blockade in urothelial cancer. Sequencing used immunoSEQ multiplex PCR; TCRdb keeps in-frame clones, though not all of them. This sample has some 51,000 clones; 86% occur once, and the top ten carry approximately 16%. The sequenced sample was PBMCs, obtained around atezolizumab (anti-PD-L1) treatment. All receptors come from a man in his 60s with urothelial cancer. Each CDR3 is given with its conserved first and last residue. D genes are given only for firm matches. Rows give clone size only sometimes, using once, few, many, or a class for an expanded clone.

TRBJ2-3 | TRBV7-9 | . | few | CASSPGGNTDTQYF | TGTGCCAGCAGCCCCGGAGGGAACACAGATACGCAGTATTTT
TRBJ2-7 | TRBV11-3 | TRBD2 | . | CASSFGLGTTTRHEQYF | TGTGCCAGCAGCTTCGGACTCGGGACTACCACGAGGCACGAGCAGTACTTC
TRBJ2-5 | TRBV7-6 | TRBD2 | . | CASSLVTAGGEETQYF | TGTGCCAGCAGCTTAGTCACGGCGGGAGGCGAAGAGACCCAGTACTTC
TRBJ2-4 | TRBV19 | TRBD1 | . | CASHPGQGENIQYF | TGTGCCAGTCATCCTGGACAGGGCGAAAACATTCAGTACTTC
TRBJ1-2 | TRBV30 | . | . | CAWSVPKWGPRRGYTF | TGTGCCTGGAGTGTACCAAAGTGGGGGCCGAGAAGAGGCTACACCTTC
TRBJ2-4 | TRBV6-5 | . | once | CASSRDSLAKNIQYF | TGTGCCAGCAGTCGCGACAGCTTAGCCAAAAACATTCAGTACTTC
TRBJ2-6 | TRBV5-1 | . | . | CASSLWGDHSGANVLTF | TGCGCCAGCAGCTTGTGGGGAGACCACTCTGGGGCCAACGTCCTGACTTTC
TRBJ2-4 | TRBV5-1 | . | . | CASSTHREVGKNIQYF | TGCGCCAGCAGCACACACAGGGAAGTCGGCAAAAACATTCAGTACTTC
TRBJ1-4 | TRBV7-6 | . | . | CASSATRGTNEKLFF | TGTGCCAGCAGCGCCACGCGGGGGACTAATGAAAAACTGTTTTTT
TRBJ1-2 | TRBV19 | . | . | CASSVELYYGYTF | TGTGCCAGTAGTGTTGAACTCTACTATGGCTACACCTTC
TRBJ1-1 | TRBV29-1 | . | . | CSALGAEAFF | TGCAGCGCTCTGGGAGCCGAAGCTTTCTTT
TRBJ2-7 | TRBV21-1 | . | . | CASTRPGTGSHEQYF | TGTGCCAGCACCCGCCCCGGGACAGGGAGCCACGAGCAGTACTTC
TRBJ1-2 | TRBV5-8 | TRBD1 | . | CASSLGQGAYGYTF | TGTGCCAGCAGCTTGGGACAGGGGGCTTATGGCTACACCTTC
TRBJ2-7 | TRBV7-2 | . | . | CASSLVERSEQYF | TGTGCCAGCAGCTTAGTAGAGCGATCCGAGCAGTACTTC
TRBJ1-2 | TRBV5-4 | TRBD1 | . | CASSLVGRSSGQGFYGYTF | TGTGCCAGCAGCTTGGTAGGACGATCGTCGGGACAGGGGTTCTATGGCTACACCTTC
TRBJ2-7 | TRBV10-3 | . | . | CAISEGQDYEQYF | TGTGCCATCAGTGAGGGACAAGACTACGAGCAGTACTTC
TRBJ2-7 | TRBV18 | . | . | CASSATSELAQYF | TGTGCCAGCTCAGCCACCTCCGAGCTTGCGCAGTACTTC
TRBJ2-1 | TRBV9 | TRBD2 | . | CASSGIGRSSYNEQFF | TGTGCCAGCAGCGGGATCGGGAGGAGCTCCTACAATGAGCAGTTCTTC
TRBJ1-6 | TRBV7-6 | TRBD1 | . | CASSLEATGYESPLHF | TGTGCCAGCAGCTTAGAAGCGACAGGGTACGAGTCACCCCTCCACTTT
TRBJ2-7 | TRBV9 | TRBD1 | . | CASSPPGQGLSEQYF | TGTGCCAGCAGCCCTCCCGGACAGGGGTTAAGCGAGCAGTACTTC
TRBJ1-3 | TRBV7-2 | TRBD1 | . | CASSHGTGRVGTIYF | TGTGCCAGCAGCCACGGGACAGGCCGTGTGGGCACCATATATTTT
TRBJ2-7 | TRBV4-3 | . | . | CASSQALYPTYEQYF | TGCGCCAGCAGCCAAGCCCTCTACCCCACCTACGAGCAGTACTTC
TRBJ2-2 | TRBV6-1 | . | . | CASRLDTNTGELFF | TGTGCCAGCAGGTTGGACACGAACACCGGGGAGCTGTTTTTT
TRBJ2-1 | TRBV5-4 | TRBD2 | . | CASSLEATSGRASGQFF | TGTGCCAGCAGCTTGGAGGCGACTAGCGGGAGAGCGTCGGGGCAGTTCTTC
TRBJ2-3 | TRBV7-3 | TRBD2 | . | CASSLVAGEPDTQYF | TGTGCCAGCAGCTTAGTAGCGGGAGAACCAGATACGCAGTATTTT
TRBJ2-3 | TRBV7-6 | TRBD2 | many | CACSPGGGTDTQYF | TGTGCCTGCAGCCCGGGAGGCGGCACAGATACGCAGTATTTT
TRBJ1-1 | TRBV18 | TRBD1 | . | CASSPPNRDRESEAFF | TGTGCCAGCTCACCACCGAACCGGGACAGGGAATCTGAAGCTTTCTTT
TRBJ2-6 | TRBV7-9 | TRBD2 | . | CASSLAGGSGANVLTF | TGTGCCAGCAGCTTAGCGGGGGGGTCTGGGGCCAACGTCCTGACTTTC
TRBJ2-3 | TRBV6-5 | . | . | CASRGGADTDTQYF | TGTGCCAGCAGGGGGGGGGCAGACACAGATACGCAGTATTTT
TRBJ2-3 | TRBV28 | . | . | CASSFSSRDSDTQYF | TGTGCCAGCAGTTTCTCGAGCAGGGACTCAGATACGCAGTATTTT
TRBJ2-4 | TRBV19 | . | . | CATQPLVGDKNIQYF | TGTGCCACGCAACCTTTGGTGGGAGACAAAAACATTCAGTACTTC
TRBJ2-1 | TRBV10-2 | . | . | CATSPRQYTYNEQFF | TGCGCCACCTCCCCCAGGCAATACACCTACAATGAGCAGTTCTTC
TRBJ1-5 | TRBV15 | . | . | CATSFSTWEPQHF | TGTGCCACCAGTTTCTCGACTTGGGAGCCCCAGCATTTT
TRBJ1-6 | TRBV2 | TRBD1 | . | CASSASGGFGPLHF | TGTGCCAGCAGTGCATCAGGGGGCTTTGGACCCCTCCACTTT
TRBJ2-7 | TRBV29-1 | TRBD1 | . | CSVRDRAISYEQYF | TGCAGCGTTCGCGACAGGGCAATCTCCTACGAGCAGTACTTC
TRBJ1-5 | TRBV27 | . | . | CASSLRGLNQPQHF | TGTGCCAGCAGCTTACGGGGACTCAATCAGCCCCAGCATTTT
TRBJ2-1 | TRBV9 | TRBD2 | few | CASSVADSGRRRGDEQFF | TGTGCCAGCAGCGTAGCGGATAGCGGGAGGAGAAGGGGAGATGAGCAGTTCTTC
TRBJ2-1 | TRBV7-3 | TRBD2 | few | CASSPLAGRDNEQFF | TGTGCCAGCAGCCCGCTAGCGGGGAGAGACAATGAGCAGTTCTTC
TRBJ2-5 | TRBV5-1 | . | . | CASSVSGGQGETQYF | TGCGCCAGCAGCGTATCCGGAGGGCAGGGAGAGACCCAGTACTTC
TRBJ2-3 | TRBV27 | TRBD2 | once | CASRPGGQADTQYF | TGTGCCAGCAGGCCGGGGGGGCAAGCAGATACGCAGTATTTT
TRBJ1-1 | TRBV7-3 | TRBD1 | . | CASSWGRGEAFF | TGTGCCAGCAGCTGGGGCAGGGGGGAAGCTTTCTTT
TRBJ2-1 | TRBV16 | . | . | CASSAGWRGGEQFF | TGTGCCAGTTCCGCTGGGTGGAGGGGTGGTGAGCAGTTCTTC
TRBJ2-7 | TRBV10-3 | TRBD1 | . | CAGGTGAKTNYEQYF | TGTGCCGGAGGAACAGGGGCCAAAACAAACTACGAGCAGTACTTC
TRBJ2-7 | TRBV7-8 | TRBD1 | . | CASSNSLQGAISNEQYF | TGTGCCAGCAGCAACAGCTTACAGGGGGCGATTTCTAACGAGCAGTACTTC
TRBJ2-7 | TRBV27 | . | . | CASSFDRLAEQYF | TGTGCCAGCAGTTTTGACCGACTGGCCGAGCAGTACTTC
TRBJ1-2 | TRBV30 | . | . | CAWSVGGTTFNYGYTF | TGTGCCTGGAGTGTTGGTGGGACAACATTCAACTATGGCTACACCTTC
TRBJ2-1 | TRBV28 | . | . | CASSKPGLKVNEQFF | TGTGCCAGCAGCAAGCCGGGACTCAAAGTCAATGAGCAGTTCTTC
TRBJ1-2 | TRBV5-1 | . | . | CASSLVLSYGYTF | TGCGCCAGCAGCTTGGTGCTCAGCTATGGCTACACCTTC
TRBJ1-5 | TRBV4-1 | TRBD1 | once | CASSQERDREGNQPQHF | TGCGCCAGCAGCCAAGAAAGGGACAGGGAGGGCAATCAGCCCCAGCATTTT
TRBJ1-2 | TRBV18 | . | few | CASRKQAQANYGYTF | TGTGCCAGCAGAAAACAGGCCCAAGCTAACTATGGCTACACCTTC
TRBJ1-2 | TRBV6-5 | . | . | CASSTGYYGYTF | TGTGCCAGCAGTACAGGATACTATGGCTACACCTTC
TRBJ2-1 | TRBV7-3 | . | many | CASSLGRYNEQFF | TGTGCCAGCAGCTTGGGCAGATACAATGAGCAGTTCTTC
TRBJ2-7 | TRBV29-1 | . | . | CSVSPSADSSYEQYF | TGCAGCGTGTCCCCTAGCGCCGACAGCTCCTACGAGCAGTACTTC